The present T cell receptor beta chain was sequenced within a study of T cell changes during pregnancy in multiple sclerosis. With V trimmed by 4 bases and J by 4 bases, 5 bases remained unmatched. CDR1 SGDLS and CDR2 YYNGEE come from the germline V gene. This CDR3 has 13 residues. Sequencing used immunoSEQ multiplex PCR; TCRdb keeps in-frame clones, though not all of them. The sample records some 31,000 clones, roughly nine tenths being singletons. V gene TRBV9 combines with J gene TRBJ2-7; 7 nucleotides align to TRBD2. Sequenced material: CD8+ T cells from peripheral blood mononuclear cells, taken in the second trimester of pregnancy. This clonotype was obtained from a female donor in good health, enrolled as a control in a pregnancy study. CDR3 bases: TGTGCCAGCAGCCCTGGGAGGGTTTACGAGCAGTACTTC. This gives the protein CASSPGRVYEQYF.